This TCR beta chain was profiled in a study of long-term antiretroviral therapy in people with HIV. This was the immunoSEQ v3.0 assay at survey level. The data were produced by immunoSEQ multiplex PCR, yet TCRdb's version contains in-frame clones alone and is incomplete. This table holds around 26,000 clones, 84% found once. Of note for this clone: Its antigen is undetermined.

The ends lost 3 bases at V and 4 bases at J; junction bases unmatched: 7. CDR3 length: 16 amino acids. Germline lookup yields CDR1 MDHEN and CDR2 SYDVKM. Findings and caveats of the study: Transplant donor controls retained higher diversity, though diversity increased after ART. ART adherence, viral resistance and therapy changes were undocumented.

This sequence was found in a man aged 50 or older with HIV. The input for sequencing was unsorted PBMCs, taken 3 years after starting antiretroviral therapy. This chain uses TRBV28 with TRBJ2-3; 10 nucleotides agree with TRBD2. CDR3 residues: CASSFPLAGASDTQYF. Here the CDR3 DNA reads TGTGCCAGCAGTTTCCCTCTAGCGGGAGCTTCAGATACGCAGTATTTT.